These 10 T cell receptor beta chains share one sample of origin, sequenced in a study of blood T cell repertoires in COVID-19. Libraries were prepared by immunoSEQ multiplex PCR; TCRdb keeps only in-frame clonotypes and omits some of them. Here the sample spans 150,000 to 200,000 clones, around 83% being singletons. The sequencing input was peripheral blood. The receptor source for this set is a man younger than 35 with acute or convalescent COVID-19.

The V and J genes are TRBV5-4 and TRBJ1-1; D possibly corresponds to TRBD1 (6 bases). The CDR3 extends over 13 amino acids. Germline CDR1 is SGHNT and CDR2 is YYREEE (reference sequence). The V and J ends lost 4 bases and 0 bases respectively, with 7 bases between them. The CDR3 DNA is TGTGCCAGCAGCCGGGACATGAACACTGAAGCTTTCTTT. Protein product: CASSRDMNTEAFF.

V is TRBV2 and J is TRBJ2-5, with TRBD1 identical over 7 bases. Unmatched junction bases numbered 13, after V lost 7 bases and J lost 5 bases. The germline V gene has CDR1 SNHLY and CDR2 FYNNEI. CDR3 length equals 15 residues. This CDR3 is CASMRWGTEAETQYF. DNA of the CDR3: TGTGCCAGCATGAGGTGGGGGACAGAGGCTGAGACCCAGTACTTC.

The chain couples TRBV5-6 to TRBJ1-5; no definite D call. This CDR3 is built from 12 residues. In germline, CDR1 is SGHDT, CDR2 YYEEEE. Trimming pared 0 bases from V and 9 bases from J, leaving 7 bases between. CDR3 DNA: TGTGCCAGCAGCTTGGCCGGGAGGCCCCAGCATTTT. It encodes CASSLAGRPQHF.

V gene TRBV2 combines with J gene TRBJ1-1; possible D gene TRBD1, 5 bases. This CDR3 has 13 amino acids. The V end lost 7 bases, the J end lost 1 base, and 10 bases lay between the germline ends. The V gene's germline CDR1 is SNHLY and CDR2 FYNNEI. CDR3 in amino acids: CASIGGENTEAFF. DNA for the CDR3: TGTGCCAGCATCGGGGGAGAGAACACTGAAGCTTTCTTT.

This chain links TRBV3-1 (or the pseudogene TRBV3-2) with TRBJ2-5, with D perhaps TRBD1 (6 bases). The CDR3 has 17 amino acids. Germline assignment: CDR1 LGHDT and CDR2 YNNKEL (reference sequence). The germline V and J ends were trimmed by 2 bases and 1 base, with 17 bases remaining between them. The CDR3 nucleotides read TGTGCCAGCAGCCAAAGGGGGTATGACAGTTTCCAAGAGACCCAGTACTTC. Amino acid sequence: CASSQRGYDSFQETQYF.

The count of this clone is one. The chain couples TRBV11-2 to TRBJ2-5; D may be TRBD1 (5 bases). Trimming took off 2 bases at V and 2 bases at J, with 21 bases between the two ends. Germline V gives CDR1 SGHAT, CDR2 FQNNGV. The CDR3 totals 18 residues. The CDR3 protein is CASSLTAGIRWVQETQYF. DNA for the CDR3: TGTGCCAGCAGCTTAACGGCAGGGATACGTTGGGTGCAAGAGACCCAGTACTTC.

The V gene is TRBV7-9, the J gene TRBJ1-1; no firm D call. Germline loops: CDR1 SEHNR, CDR2 FQNEAQ (reference sequence). V was shortened by 2 bases and J by 7 bases, with 14 bases between the two germline ends. CDR3 length equals 14 residues. Written as DNA, the CDR3 is TGTGCCAGCAGCTTAACGAGAGTTAATAGTGAAGCTTTCTTT. This encodes CASSLTRVNSEAFF. The full variable domain, with the rest looked up from reference TRBV7-9 and TRBJ1-1, is DTGVSQNPRHKITKRGQNVTFRCDPISEHNRLYWYRQTLGQGPEFLTYFQNEAQLEKSRLLSDRFSAERPKGSFSTLEIQRTEQGDSAMYLCASSLTRVNSEAFFGQGTRLTVV.

This chain connects TRBV7-9 to TRBJ2-2, with D possibly TRBD1 on 6 matching bases. The germline CDR1 and CDR2 sequences are SEHNR and FQNEAQ (reference sequence). Trimming took off 4 bases at V and 4 bases at J, with 19 bases between the two ends. This CDR3 comprises 17 residues. The CDR3 sequence: CASSSYRQDPSTGELFF. The DNA of the CDR3 is TGTGCCAGCAGCTCATATAGACAGGACCCGAGCACCGGGGAGCTGTTTTTT.

The chain joins TRBV19 to TRBJ2-1; the match to TRBD1 covers 8 bases. Trimming at V came to 7 bases and at J to 3 bases, leaving 8 bases not matched to a gene. Germline loops: CDR1 LNHDA, CDR2 SQIVND (reference sequence). The CDR3 is 15 amino acids. The CDR3 loop reads CASTPRGQGYNEQFF. For the CDR3, the DNA is TGTGCCAGTACCCCCCGCGGACAGGGCTACAATGAGCAGTTCTTC.

The chain has TRBV19 and TRBJ2-1; the match to TRBD2 covers 13 bases. The CDR3 runs 15 residues. Germline trimming cut 6 bases from V and 7 bases from J; bases unmatched to any gene: 6. From germline, CDR1 is LNHDA and CDR2 SQIVND (reference sequence). CDR3 amino acids: CASRQVLAGGNEQFF. CDR3 bases: TGTGCCAGTAGGCAAGTACTAGCGGGGGGGAATGAGCAGTTCTTC.